The source of this TCR beta chain is a study of cytomegalovirus exposure and HLA in healthy donors. Germline lookup yields CDR1 MDHEN and CDR2 SYDVKM. V shed 3 bases, J shed 3 bases, and the junction held 16 bases outside the gene matches. The CDR3 runs to 19 residues. This clone was counted only a few times. PCR used 60 Vbeta primers and 13 Jbeta primers. The repertoire was sequenced with immunoSEQ multiplex PCR; TCRdb's copy has only in-frame clones and lacks some. The table lists about 150,000 clones, 65% to 70% of them singletons. The V call is TRBV28, the J call TRBJ1-4; 7 bases agree with TRBD1. The sequence derives from a human donor in good health. The source material was PBMCs. The CDR3 region is CASSFVDRAKVLSNEKLFF. In nucleotides, the CDR3 is TGTGCCAGCAGTTTCGTCGACAGGGCTAAGGTACTGTCTAATGAAAAACTGTTTTTT.